The clone carrying this T cell receptor (beta chain) appeared a few times. Germline CDR1 is SGHDT and CDR2 is YYEEEE. CDR3 size: 14 residues. Trimming shortened V by 6 bases and J by 0 bases, and 13 bases separated the two germline ends. These data come from a study of CD8+ T cells in alopecia areata. RNA extraction and reverse transcription yielded cDNA as sequencing template. The data were produced by immunoSEQ multiplex PCR, yet TCRdb's version contains in-frame clones alone and is incomplete. The sample shows 130,000 to 150,000 clones, 80% to 90% of them seen only once. The V gene is TRBV5-6, the J gene TRBJ2-7, with D possibly being TRBD1 (5 bases). The source was CD8+ T cells sorted from blood, collected at week 0. The TCR originated in a human donor with alopecia areata. This CDR3 reads CASNPTTVSYEQYF. CDR3 DNA sequence: TGTGCCAGCAACCCGACGACAGTCTCCTACGAGCAGTACTTC.